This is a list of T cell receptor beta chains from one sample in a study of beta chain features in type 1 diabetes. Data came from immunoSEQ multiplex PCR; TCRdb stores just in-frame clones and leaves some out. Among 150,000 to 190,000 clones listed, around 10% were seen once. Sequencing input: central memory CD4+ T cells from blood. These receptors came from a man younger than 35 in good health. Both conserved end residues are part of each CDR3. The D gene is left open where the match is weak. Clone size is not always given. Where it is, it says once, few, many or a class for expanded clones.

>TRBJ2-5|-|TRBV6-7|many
TGTGCCAGGAGACTGACACAAGAGACCCAGTACTTC
CARRLTQETQYF
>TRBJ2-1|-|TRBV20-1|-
TGCAGTGCTAGAGATCTACATGAGCAGTTCTTC
CSARDLHEQFF
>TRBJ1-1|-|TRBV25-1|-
TGTGCCAGCAGTGGTCCTTACACTGAAGCTTTCTTT
CASSGPYTEAFF
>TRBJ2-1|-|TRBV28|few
TGTGCCAGCAGTTTCCAGGAGGCTGAGCAGTTCTTC
CASSFQEAEQFF
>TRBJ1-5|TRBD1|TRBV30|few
TGTGCCTGGGACCGAGACAGGGACGGGCAGCCCCAGCATTTT
CAWDRDRDGQPQHF
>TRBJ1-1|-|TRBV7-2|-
TGTGCCAGCAGCTTTAGGGACGCCACTGAAGCTTTCTTT
CASSFRDATEAFF
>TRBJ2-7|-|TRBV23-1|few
TGCGCCAGCAGTCAGCGGGCCCGGGGCGAGCAGTACTTC
CASSQRARGEQYF
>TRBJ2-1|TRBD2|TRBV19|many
TGTGCCAGTAAGAAGCGGGAGAGGAATGAGCAGTTCTTC
CASKKRERNEQFF
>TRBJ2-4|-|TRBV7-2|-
TGTGCCAGCAGCTTAACCCCGGGGGCCACCCTAGCCAAAAACATTCAGTACTTC
CASSLTPGATLAKNIQYF
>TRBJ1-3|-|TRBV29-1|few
TGCAGCGCTACTGAGCCGTCTGGAAACACCATATATTTT
CSATEPSGNTIYF
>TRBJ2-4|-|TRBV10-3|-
TGTGCCATCAGTGAGTCGAGGCAGGGTAGGAACATTCAGTACTTC
CAISESRQGRNIQYF
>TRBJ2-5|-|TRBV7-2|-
TGTGCCAGCAGCCTCAGGGGTTCAGGGGAGACCCAGTACTTC
CASSLRGSGETQYF
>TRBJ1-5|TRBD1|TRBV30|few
TGTGCCTGGAGTGGGACAGGGGGCTATCAGCCCCAGCATTTT
CAWSGTGGYQPQHF
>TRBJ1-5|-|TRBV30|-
TGTGCCTGGACAGGGAATAGCAATCAGCCCCAGCATTTT
CAWTGNSNQPQHF
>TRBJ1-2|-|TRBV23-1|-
TGCGCCAGCAGTCAATCGAGGGAACCTAACTATGGCTACACCTTC
CASSQSREPNYGYTF
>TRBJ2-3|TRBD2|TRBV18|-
TGTGCCAGCTCACCACTTCGACTGGGAGGGGGCACAGATACGCAGTATTTT
CASSPLRLGGGTDTQYF
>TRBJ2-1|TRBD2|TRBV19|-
TGTGCCAGTAGTATAGAACTAGCGGGAGGGTACAATGAGCAGTTCTTC
CASSIELAGGYNEQFF
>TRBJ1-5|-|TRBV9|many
TGTGCCAGCAGCGGCTTGGGGACGCCCGATCAGCCCCAGCATTTT
CASSGLGTPDQPQHF
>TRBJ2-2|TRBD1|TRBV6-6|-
TGTGCCAGCAGTCGGACAGGGTTCACCGGGGAGCTGTTTTTT
CASSRTGFTGELFF
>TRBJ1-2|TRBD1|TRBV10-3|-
TGTGCCATCAGTGGGGGACAGGGAGGCGGCTACACCTTC
CAISGGQGGGYTF
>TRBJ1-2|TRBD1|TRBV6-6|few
TGTGCCAGCAGTTCCCGGGACAGGGTCAACTATGGCTACACCTTC
CASSSRDRVNYGYTF
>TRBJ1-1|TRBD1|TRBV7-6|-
TGTGCCAGCGTTTCGGACAGGGACGGAACTGAAGCTTTCTTT
CASVSDRDGTEAFF
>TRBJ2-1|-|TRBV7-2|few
TGTGCCAGCAGCTTACAGACCGTCTCCTACAATGAGCAGTTCTTC
CASSLQTVSYNEQFF
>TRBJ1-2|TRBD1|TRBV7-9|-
TGTGCCAGCAGCTCCCTGAGACAGGGGTATGGCTACACCTTC
CASSSLRQGYGYTF
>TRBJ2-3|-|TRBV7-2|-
TGTGCCAGCGAGGAGAGAAATACGCAGTATTTT
CASEERNTQYF
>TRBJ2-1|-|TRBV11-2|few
TGTGCCAGCAGCTTATTCTCCGAGCAGTTCTTC
CASSLFSEQFF
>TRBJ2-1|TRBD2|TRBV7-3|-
TGTGCCAGCAGTCACTTAGCGGGGATAATTTACAATGAGCAGTTCTTC
CASSHLAGIIYNEQFF
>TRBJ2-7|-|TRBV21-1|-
TGTGCCAGCAGCAAAGGATCCGAGCCTAGAAGGGCCTACGAGCAGTACTTC
CASSKGSEPRRAYEQYF
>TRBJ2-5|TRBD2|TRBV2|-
TGTGCCAGCAGGGGGACTAGCTGGGAGCAGTACTTC
CASRGTSWEQYF
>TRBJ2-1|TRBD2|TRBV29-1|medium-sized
TGCAGCGTTGAGAGGGAGGGACAGTTCTTC
CSVEREGQFF
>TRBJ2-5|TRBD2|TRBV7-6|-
TGTGCCAGCAGCTGGCAGCGGGACGGGACCCAGTACTTC
CASSWQRDGTQYF
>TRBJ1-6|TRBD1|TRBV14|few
TGTGCCAGCAGCCGATTGGACAGGGATAATTCACCCCTCCACTTT
CASSRLDRDNSPLHF
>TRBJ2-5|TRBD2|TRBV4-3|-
TGCGCCAGCAGCCACGATACCTTAGCGGGGCAAGAGACCCAGTACTTC
CASSHDTLAGQETQYF
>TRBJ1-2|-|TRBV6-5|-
TGTGCCAGCAGTTCCTATACAGGGTACTATGGCTACACCTTC
CASSSYTGYYGYTF
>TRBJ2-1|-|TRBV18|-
TGTGCCAGCTCACCACGTTCCAATGAGCAGTTCTTC
CASSPRSNEQFF
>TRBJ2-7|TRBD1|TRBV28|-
TGTGCCAGCAGTGGGGACAGCACCTACGAGCAGTACTTC
CASSGDSTYEQYF
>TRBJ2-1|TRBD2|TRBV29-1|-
TGCAGCGTTGCGAGCGGGAGTCTTCGAGGTGAGCAGTTCTTC
CSVASGSLRGEQFF